The 13 T cell receptor delta chains below come from one sample, sequenced in a study of delta chains in infants with herpesvirus infections. TCR cDNA was made from PBMC RNA with gamma- and delta-chain-specific primers. TCRdb re-called clones from the RT-PCR reads via CATT. This sample carries 820 or so delta-chain clones, around a third of them seen once, and the ten largest clones take 9.5%. Specimen: peripheral blood, collected at time point 2 of longitudinal follow-up. All receptors come from a human donor who was a Ugandan infant, either HIV-exposed or HIV-unexposed (not recorded which).

J is TRDJ1 and V is TRDV1; no definite D call. This CDR3 is built from 15 residues. Germline V gene sequence: CDR1 TSWWSYY, CDR2 QGS. Trimming left V 3 bases short and J 0 bases short, with 11 bases between. The CDR3 here is CALGDPWFNTDKLIF. DNA of the CDR3: TGTGCTCTTGGGGACCCTTGGTTCAACACCGATAAACTCATCTTT.

The chain couples TRDV3 to TRDJ1; TRDD3 matches at 8 bases. Germline CDR1 TVYSNPD, CDR2 GDNSRS (reference sequence). J lost 0 bases, V lost 2 bases, and 17 bases had no gene match. The CDR3 length is 18 residues. The CDR3 DNA reads as TGTGCCTTTTTGGGGTACAGGCTGGGGGACCCATACACCGATAAACTCATCTTT. Amino acids: CAFLGYRLGDPYTDKLIF.

This clone was counted between two and nine times. The chain couples TRDV2 to TRDJ3, with TRDD3 matching over 7 bases. V was clipped by 3 bases and J by 0 bases; unmatched bases: 4. From germline, CDR1 is GEAIGNYY and CDR2 EKD. The CDR3 runs to 17 residues. The CDR3 region has the DNA TGTGCCTGTGACGGATACGCTCCCTCCTGGGACACCCGACAGATGTTTTTC. This codes for CACDGYAPSWDTRQMFF.

This clone has only one observation. The same CDR3 can be traced to other DNA sequences in this sample. The chain is built from TRDV1 and TRDJ3; TRDD3 agrees at 10 bases. Germline V gene data show CDR1 as TSWWSYY and CDR2 as QGS. CDR3 size: 25 residues. The V segment lost 2 bases and the J segment 0 bases; nucleotides outside the gene matches: 22. DNA of the CDR3: TGTGCTCTTGGGGAATTTCCTACTGCCCTCGTACTGGGGGATGCCTTCTCCTGGGACACCCGACAGATGTTTTTC. Protein product: CALGEFPTALVLGDAFSWDTRQMFF.

V gene TRDV1 combines with J gene TRDJ1, with 10 positions matching TRDD3. From germline, CDR1 is TSWWSYY and CDR2 QGS. The junction had 33 bases not matched to a gene; V was cut back by 2 bases and J by 0 bases. The CDR3 runs 26 residues. DNA of the CDR3: TGTGCTCTTGGGGAAGCTCTCGTAGAATCTGTCCTTTGTACTGGGGGATCCCCTTACTACACCGATAAACTCATCTTT. It translates to CALGEALVESVLCTGGSPYYTDKLIF.

The V and J genes are TRDV1 and TRDJ1; the D gene is possibly TRDD3 (10 bases). Germline CDR1 reads TSWWSYY; CDR2 reads QGS. Trimming cost V 0 bases and J 2 bases, with 28 bases left between them. CDR3 length: 21 amino acids. The CDR3 sequence: CALGELRPSYPGGYRTDKLIF. The CDR3 DNA follows: TGTGCTCTTGGGGAACTCAGGCCTTCCTACCCTGGGGGATATCGAACCGATAAACTCATCTTT.

V gene TRDV1 combines with J gene TRDJ1; 7 bases are a match to TRDD3. Per the germline V gene, CDR1 is TSWWSYY and CDR2 is QGS. The CDR3 is 17 residues long. With 5 bases clipped from V and 4 bases from J, the junction kept 16 bases outside the gene matches. The CDR3 protein is CALGQGGGSARGDKLIF. The CDR3 DNA reads TGTGCTCTTGGGCAAGGAGGGGGATCCGCCAGGGGCGATAAACTCATCTTT.

This clone is large by share. Other DNA sequences within the sample encode an identical CDR3. The rearrangement uses TRDV2 and TRDJ3, with 11 bases lining up with TRDD3. The germline V gene encodes CDR1 GEAIGNYY and CDR2 EKD. The CDR3 loop spans 18 amino acids. After removal of 1 base from V and 0 bases from J, the junction contained 1 base not matched to a gene. The CDR3 loop reads CACDTGGYGSWDTRQMFF. For the CDR3, the DNA is TGTGCCTGTGACACTGGGGGATACGGCTCCTGGGACACCCGACAGATGTTTTTC.

On this clone: A much larger clone is a single base away; this may be a read error. This sequence joins TRDV1 and TRDJ1; tentatively, D is TRDD3 (5 bases). Germline loops: CDR1 TSWWSYY, CDR2 QGS. Trimming took off 3 bases at V and 9 bases at J, with 20 bases between the two ends. The CDR3 runs 15 residues. This CDR3 reads CALGDLYPSGGQLIF. CDR3 bases: TGTGCTCTTGGGGATCTTTACCCCTCCGGGGGTCAACTCATCTTT.

On this clone itself: A much bigger clone sits one base away, suggesting this may be a read error. Other DNA sequences in this specimen translate into the identical CDR3. J is TRDJ1 and V is TRDV1; D possibly corresponds to TRDD3 (6 bases). Trimming left V 5 bases short and J 0 bases short, with 28 bases between. Germline loops: CDR1 TSWWSYY, CDR2 QGS. This CDR3 has 20 amino acids. The CDR3 nucleotides are TGTGCTCTTGGGTTTCCCACGTGGCTACTGGGATGGGAGTACACCGATAAACTCATCTTT. Translating gives CALGFPTWLLGWEYTDKLIF.

The V and J genes are TRDV1 and TRDJ1; 8 bases line up with TRDD3. The length of the CDR3 is 25 residues. From germline, CDR1 is TSWWSYY and CDR2 QGS. V trimming: 0 bases; J trimming: 11 bases; junction bases outside the gene matches: 41. The CDR3 DNA reads as TGTGCTCTTGGGGAACTGCGAATCGGGCACCAAAGAGGAAGTCATCATACTGGGGGCCCCTTGGCGCTCATCTTT. The encoded protein is CALGELRIGHQRGSHHTGGPLALIF.

Judged by abundance, this clone is large. The chain uses TRDV2 and TRDJ3; D is undetermined. This CDR3 comprises 18 residues. Germline V gives CDR1 GEAIGNYY, CDR2 EKD. Trimming removed 0 bases from V and 0 bases from J, with 11 bases in between. In DNA form, the CDR3 reads TGTGCCTGTGACACCGTACTGAGAAGCTCCTGGGACACCCGACAGATGTTTTTC. This gives the protein CACDTVLRSSWDTRQMFF.

This clone was detected a few times. The chain joins TRDV1 to TRDJ2; TRDD3 agrees at 7 bases. V shed 1 base and J 6 bases; nucleotides not matched to a gene: 17. The CDR3 totals 19 residues. Germline V gene sequence: CDR1 TSWWSYY, CDR2 QGS. Here the CDR3 DNA reads TGTGCTCTTGGGGAACGACTCCTCCCGTACTGGGGACCCTCAGCACAACTCTTCTTT. Translating it yields CALGERLLPYWGPSAQLFF.